This T cell receptor beta chain was sequenced for a study of beta chain features in type 1 diabetes. Study outcomes and limitations: The study found that naive, central memory and Treg TCRB repertoires appeared more similar in patients than in healthy donors. Shorter templates might be favored by PCR, and equally so in patients and in controls. Using cDNA template may skew counts toward highly expressing activated cells.

The J segment lost 0 bases and the V segment lost 6 bases, leaving 9 bases of the junction unmatched. The CDR3 is made up of 16 amino acids. Germline V gives CDR1 SNHLY, CDR2 FYNNEI. cDNA synthesis used the whole RNA isolate, giving expressed TCRB sequences. Repertoires were generated with immunoSEQ multiplex PCR, while TCRdb's copy carries only in-frame clones and drops some. The sample records fewer than 650,000 clones, roughly 16% being singletons. This clone turned up a few times. What it binds is not known. Input material: naive CD4+ T cells from blood. This rearrangement joins TRBV2 to TRBJ2-7; 9 bases are a match to TRBD2. This TCR came from a man between 18 and 35 years old in good health. The CDR3 DNA is TGTGCCAGCAGCGGCCGACTAGCGGTGAGCTCCTACGAGCAGTACTTC. Translated, it gives CASSGRLAVSSYEQYF.